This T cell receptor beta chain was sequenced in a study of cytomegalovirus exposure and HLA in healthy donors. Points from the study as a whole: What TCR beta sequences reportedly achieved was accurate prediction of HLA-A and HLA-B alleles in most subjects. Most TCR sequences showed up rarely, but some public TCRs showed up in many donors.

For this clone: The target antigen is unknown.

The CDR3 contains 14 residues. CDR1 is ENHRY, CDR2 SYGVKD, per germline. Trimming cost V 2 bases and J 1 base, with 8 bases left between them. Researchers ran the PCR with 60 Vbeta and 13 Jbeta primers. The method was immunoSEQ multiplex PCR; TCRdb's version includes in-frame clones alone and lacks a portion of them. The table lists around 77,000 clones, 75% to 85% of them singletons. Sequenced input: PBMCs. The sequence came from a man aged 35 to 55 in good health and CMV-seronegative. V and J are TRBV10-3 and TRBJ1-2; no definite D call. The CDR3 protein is CAISEGILNYGYTF. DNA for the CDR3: TGTGCCATCAGTGAGGGCATCCTTAACTATGGCTACACCTTC.